This TCR beta chain was profiled in a study of blood T cell repertoires in COVID-19. Overall study: Acute and convalescent COVID-19 specimens originated in the United States, Italy and Spain. T cells, B-cell-depleted T cells, or PBMCs supplied cDNA or gDNA.

Enrollment of patients from Seattle took place during active infection, with longitudinal follow-up. Original methodology: Amplification of reference gene primers was used by the study to estimate nucleated cell counts. The table came from immunoSEQ multiplex PCR; TCRdb's copy has only in-frame clones and leaves some out. V and J calls and clone size are as listed in that table; D and trimming were resolved from the DNA. This sample has 200,000 to 250,000 clones, with 80% to 90% found just once. CDR3 length: 13 residues. The trim removed 8 bases at V and 5 bases at J, leaving 3 bases unmatched. Germline assignment: CDR1 MDHEN and CDR2 SYDVKM.

The TCR comes from a woman older than 75 with COVID-19, enrolled during active disease. Source material: peripheral blood. The rearrangement links TRBV28 to TRBJ2-5; 12 positions match TRBD1. The CDR3 DNA reads as TGTGCCAGCCGGGGACAGGGGGCCGAGACCCAGTACTTC. This codes for CASRGQGAETQYF.